These 10 T cell receptor beta chains were all obtained from the same sample, sequenced in a study of blood T cell repertoires in COVID-19. The repertoire was sequenced with immunoSEQ multiplex PCR; TCRdb's copy has only in-frame clones and lacks some. The sample consists of around 130,000 clones, just under 90% of them appearing once. The sequencing sample was made of peripheral blood. These TCRs come from a woman in her fifties or sixties with acute or convalescent COVID-19.

V gene TRBV3-1 (or the pseudogene TRBV3-2) combines with J gene TRBJ2-7; D not certain. Per the germline V gene, CDR1 is LGHDT and CDR2 is YNNKEL (reference sequence). This CDR3 is 15 amino acids long. Trimming pared 0 bases from V and 4 bases from J, leaving 13 bases between. In DNA form, the CDR3 reads TGTGCCAGCAGCCAAGAGGCAAACACGATATACGAGCAGTACTTC. It encodes CASSQEANTIYEQYF.

This rearrangement joins TRBV18 to TRBJ2-3; D might be TRBD2 (6 bases). Trimming left V 4 bases short and J 3 bases short, with 11 bases between. Germline V lookup: CDR1 KGHSH, CDR2 LQKENI. The length of the CDR3 is 14 residues. The CDR3 protein is CASSRGTATDTQYF. The DNA of the CDR3 is TGTGCCAGCTCACGCGGGACTGCTACAGATACGCAGTATTTT.

The chain uses TRBV19 and TRBJ2-1; 13 bases are shared with TRBD2. Germline lookup yields CDR1 LNHDA and CDR2 SQIVND (reference sequence). The J segment lost 9 bases and the V segment lost 5 bases, leaving 4 bases of the junction unmatched. This CDR3 has 14 residues. CDR3 DNA sequence: TGTGCCAGTAGTCAGGGACTAGCGGGACCTGAGCAGTTCTTC. Translation: CASSQGLAGPEQFF.

J is TRBJ2-5 and V is TRBV7-2; D may be TRBD2 (5 bases). Germline V gives CDR1 SGHTA, CDR2 FQGNSA. The V and J ends lost 1 base and 5 bases respectively, with 11 bases between them. This CDR3 has 14 amino acids. CDR3 loop: CASSLVGRRETQYF. Here the CDR3 DNA reads TGTGCCAGCAGCTTAGTGGGCAGGAGGGAGACCCAGTACTTC.

CDR3 sequence (DNA): TGCAGTGCTAGTAGGGGGAATGGCTACACCTTC. Translation: CSASRGNGYTF. The chain is built from TRBV20-1 and TRBJ1-2, with D maybe TRBD1 (6 bases). The length of the CDR3 is 11 residues. With 3 bases removed from V and 6 bases from J, the gap between germline ends came to 8 bases. Germline V gene sequence: CDR1 DFQATT, CDR2 SNEGSKA (reference sequence).

The V call is TRBV5-1, the J call TRBJ2-7; 8 bases align to TRBD1. V dropped 5 bases and J dropped 2; count of bases not matched to a gene: 6. Germline CDR1 is SGHRS and CDR2 is YFSETQ. This CDR3 spans 14 amino acids. CDR3 residues: CASRWTGSAYEQYF. In DNA, the CDR3 is TGCGCCAGCAGGTGGACAGGGTCTGCCTACGAGCAGTACTTC.

The chain couples TRBV5-1 to TRBJ2-7; 8 bases line up with TRBD1. V shed 5 bases and J 5 bases; nucleotides not matched to a gene: 6. This CDR3 has 13 residues. Germline CDR1 reads SGHRS; CDR2 reads YFSETQ. The CDR3 sequence: CASRTGGINEQYF. CDR3 nucleotide sequence: TGCGCCAGCAGAACAGGGGGTATCAACGAGCAGTACTTC.

The chain combines TRBV5-6 with TRBJ2-5, with 7 bases aligning to TRBD2. CDR1 is SGHDT, CDR2 YYEEEE, per germline. This CDR3 is built from 15 residues. J was trimmed by 4 bases and V by 4 bases; bases with no gene match: 10. The DNA of the CDR3 is TGTGCCAGCAGCCGAAGGGAGGGCCAACGAGAGACCCAGTACTTC. It yields the protein CASSRREGQRETQYF.

This chain joins TRBV18 and TRBJ1-1, with a weak D call TRBD1 (5 bases). CDR1 and CDR2 (germline): KGHSH, LQKENI. V dropped 6 bases and J dropped 3 bases, with 11 bases sitting between them. This CDR3 is 13 amino acids long. For the CDR3, the DNA is TGTGCCAGCTCCGTGGGGGGGGACACTGAAGCTTTCTTT. Translated: CASSVGGDTEAFF.

The chain uses TRBV7-9 and TRBJ1-6, with D unclear. Germline V gene data show CDR1 as SEHNR and CDR2 as FQNEAQ (reference sequence). V was clipped by 3 bases and J by 7 bases, with 13 bases between them. The CDR3 extends over 15 amino acids. Here the CDR3 reads CASSLNELSNSPLHF. CDR3 bases: TGTGCCAGCAGCTTGAACGAACTCTCCAATTCACCCCTCCACTTT.